This T cell receptor (beta chain) came from a study of molecular identifiers for immune sequencing clone quantification. Study-wide background: Four portions were sequenced after RNA from about 20,000 or 100,000 naive CD8 cells was split five ways in replicates.

Study outcomes and limitations: Clones with over 20 RNA copies captured over 98% of effector molecules but under 1% of naive ones.

When naive CD8 T cells were sorted, they were gated as CD8+CD4-CCR7+CD45RA+. Trimming cost V 3 bases and J 3 bases; bases outside gene matches: 5. The germline V gene has CDR1 SQVTM and CDR2 ANQGSEA. CDR3 length: 13 amino acids. Previously reported methods and listed TCR primers produced the bulk TCR libraries. MiXCR was run by TCRdb on the PCR reads, yielding one entry per CDR3 protein. The table includes 550,000 to 750,000 distinct CDR3 sequences, 20% detected once. This clonotype was seen a handful of times. The target antigen is unknown. This TCR derives from a human donor in good health. Some libraries in this study had Jurkat cell RNA spiked in. Sequences were obtained from naive CD8+ T cells from blood, with Jurkat cell RNA spiked in. This sample's subset: FACS-sorted CD8+CD4-CCR7+CD45RA+ naive T cells. The chain links TRBV29-1 to TRBJ2-7; 7 bases match TRBD1. In DNA, the CDR3 is TGCAGCGTTGAGTGGGACAGCCGCTACGAGCAGTACTTC. Amino acids: CSVEWDSRYEQYF.